A selection of T cell receptor beta chains follows, all from one sample in a study of control samples from healthy donors and cancer patients. Measured with immunoSEQ multiplex PCR; TCRdb has only the in-frame clones, and not every one. The data hold approximately 94,000 clones, with roughly 84% observed a single time. Sequenced input: PBMCs. The source of these receptors is a man between 65 and 79 years old with lung cancer. Both conserved end residues are part of each CDR3. The D gene is left open where the match is weak. Not all rows give a size; the values are once, few, many and, for expanded clones, a class.

j_call d_call clone_size v_call cdr3_nt cdr3_aa
TRBJ1-2 - - TRBV4-1 TGCGCCAGCAGCCCGTCGGACGGAACTAACTATGGCTACACCTTC CASSPSDGTNYGYTF
TRBJ2-5 - once TRBV24-1 TGTGCCACCAGTGATTTCGGGGGCGCTGAGACCCAGTACTTC CATSDFGGAETQYF
TRBJ1-3 - - TRBV6-6 TGTGCCAGCAGCCGGGACTCCCACTCTGGAAACACCATATATTTT CASSRDSHSGNTIYF
TRBJ1-2 - - TRBV28 TGTGCCAGCAGTGCCCGCGTTGAGGGCTACACCTTC CASSARVEGYTF
TRBJ2-3 TRBD2 few TRBV7-2 TGTGCCAGCAGCTTAGGCGCGGGGGGGCCAGATACGCAGTATTTT CASSLGAGGPDTQYF
TRBJ2-2 - few TRBV21-1 TGTGCCACTGGGACAGGGGGCACCGGGGAGCTGTTTTTT CATGTGGTGELFF
TRBJ2-7 - few TRBV11-2 TGTGCCAGCAGCTTCGTGGACAGTTCCTACGAGCAGTACTTC CASSFVDSSYEQYF
TRBJ1-1 TRBD1 few TRBV18 TGTGCCAGCTCACCATCCGGGACAGGGCCGAACACTGAAGCTTTCTTT CASSPSGTGPNTEAFF
TRBJ2-3 - - TRBV7-2 TGTGCCAGCAGCTTAGACCTTTTCACAGATACGCAGTATTTT CASSLDLFTDTQYF
TRBJ2-7 TRBD1 - TRBV18 TGTGCCAGCTCACTAAGGACAGGGGGGACTTTTATCCACGAGCAGTACTTC CASSLRTGGTFIHEQYF
TRBJ2-3 TRBD2 - TRBV18 TGTGCCAGCTCATCGGGGACTAGCGGGGGCACAGATACGCAGTATTTT CASSSGTSGGTDTQYF
TRBJ2-1 - - TRBV27 TGTGCCAGCAGTTTATTGGCCTCACCTCCAGGTGAGCAGTTCTTC CASSLLASPPGEQFF
TRBJ2-1 TRBD2 - TRBV7-8 TGTGCCAGCAGCCCCCGCCCGGGACTAGCGGGGGCTTCATACAATGAGCAGTTCTTC CASSPRPGLAGASYNEQFF
TRBJ2-6 - - TRBV7-9 TGTGCCAGCAGCCCCGAGACCTCTGGGGCCAACGTCCTGACTTTC CASSPETSGANVLTF
TRBJ1-2 - few TRBV15 TGTGCCACCAGAGGATGGGGCGACTATGGCTACACCTTC CATRGWGDYGYTF
TRBJ2-5 - - TRBV19 TGTGCCAGTAGTAGGGGGCAAGAGACCCAGTACTTC CASSRGQETQYF
TRBJ2-3 TRBD2 - TRBV7-9 TGTGCCAGCTGCCTAGCGGGGGGGCCCGCAGATACGCAGTATTTT CASCLAGGPADTQYF
TRBJ2-3 - - TRBV10-3 TGTGCCATCAGTGAGTCGGGGGATACGCAGTATTTT CAISESGDTQYF
TRBJ2-7 TRBD2 - TRBV7-3 TGTGCCAGCAGCCGTGAGCTAGCGGGGGTGGCCGAGCAGTACTTC CASSRELAGVAEQYF
TRBJ1-5 TRBD1 - TRBV19 TGTGCCAGTAGCTCCAACTCAGGGGGGGGAGATCAGCCCCAGCATTTT CASSSNSGGGDQPQHF
TRBJ2-1 TRBD2 - TRBV4-3 TGCGCCAGCAGCCAAGGGACTAGCGGGGGTTACAATGAGCAGTTCTTC CASSQGTSGGYNEQFF
TRBJ2-3 TRBD1 - TRBV3-1/TRBV3-2 TGTGCCAGCAGCCAGCTCCAGGGGGCTTTCGCAGATACGCAGTATTTT CASSQLQGAFADTQYF
TRBJ1-4 TRBD1 - TRBV7-9 TGTGCCAGCAGCACGACAGGGTTGGGTGAAAAACTGTTTTTT CASSTTGLGEKLFF
TRBJ1-1 - few TRBV3-1/TRBV3-2 TGTGCCAGCAGCCACCCCGCAAGCCGGGACAAGAACACTGAAGCTTTCTTT CASSHPASRDKNTEAFF
TRBJ2-1 - - TRBV7-2 TGTGCCAGCAGCTTCCTTTTCGGGGAAGGTGAGCAGTTCTTC CASSFLFGEGEQFF
TRBJ1-6 - - TRBV9 TGTGCCAGCAGCGCGAGTAATTCACCCCTCCACTTT CASSASNSPLHF
TRBJ2-1 TRBD2 - TRBV11-2 TGTGCCAGCAGCTTAGACCCGGGGGGGACCTCCTACAATGAGCAGTTCTTC CASSLDPGGTSYNEQFF
TRBJ2-7 - - TRBV4-3 TGCGCCAGCAGCCAAGCAAGTGAAGAGTACTTC CASSQASEEYF
TRBJ2-1 TRBD2 - TRBV4-1 TGCGCCAGCAGCCCGGGACTAGCGGGCTCTCGGGCGAACAATGAGCAGTTCTTC CASSPGLAGSRANNEQFF
TRBJ2-3 - once TRBV5-1 TGCGCCAGCAGCTTAAGGCAGAGCACAGATACGCAGTATTTT CASSLRQSTDTQYF
TRBJ2-1 TRBD1 - TRBV7-6 TGTGCCAGCAGCGCGGACAGGGGGATCTACAATGAGCAGTTCTTC CASSADRGIYNEQFF
TRBJ1-5 - - TRBV12-3/TRBV12-4 TGTGCCAGCAGGGTTATTAATCAGCCCCAGCATTTT CASRVINQPQHF
TRBJ2-7 TRBD1 - TRBV5-6 TGTGCCAGCAGCTTCTGGTCGCAGGGGGCCAACGAGCAGTACTTC CASSFWSQGANEQYF
TRBJ2-3 TRBD2 - TRBV27 TGTGCCAGCAGTTTAACGCGGGGGGGCGTAAGTCTGGATACGCAGTATTTT CASSLTRGGVSLDTQYF
TRBJ2-3 - - TRBV5-1 TGCGCCAGCAGCGTGGAAGGGATTATAACAGATACGCAGTATTTT CASSVEGIITDTQYF